The rows below give T cell receptor beta chains drawn from one sample of a study of beta chain features in type 1 diabetes. Libraries were prepared by immunoSEQ multiplex PCR; TCRdb keeps only in-frame clonotypes and omits some of them. Of around 200,000 clones in the sample, about 12% are singletons; the top ten hold 0.5% to 0.75%. The sequencing input was central memory CD4+ T cells from blood. These receptors were collected from a woman aged 18 to 35 in good health. The CDR3 runs from the conserved cysteine through the conserved F or W. Fields, in order: V gene, J gene, D gene, clone size, CDR3 protein, CDR3 DNA. A D gene is named only where the DNA matches it firmly. The size of a clone is reported for some rows only, either as once, few or many, or as a class for expanded clones.

v_gene: TRBV15; j_gene: TRBJ2-1; d_gene: TRBD2; abundance: -; CDR3aa: CATSRDRALAGGRNEQFF; CDR3nt: TGTGCCACCAGCAGAGATCGGGCGCTAGCGGGAGGTAGAAATGAGCAGTTCTTC
v_gene: TRBV6-5; j_gene: TRBJ2-7; d_gene: TRBD2; abundance: few; CDR3aa: CASSYKGGRADEQYF; CDR3nt: TGTGCCAGCAGTTACAAGGGCGGGAGGGCCGACGAGCAGTACTTC
v_gene: TRBV30; j_gene: TRBJ2-2; d_gene: TRBD2; abundance: few; CDR3aa: CAWSKGGGTGELFF; CDR3nt: TGTGCCTGGAGTAAGGGCGGGGGCACCGGGGAGCTGTTTTTT
v_gene: TRBV4-3; j_gene: TRBJ1-1; d_gene: TRBD1; abundance: few; CDR3aa: CASSRAQGSHTEAFF; CDR3nt: TGCGCCAGCAGCCGCGCACAGGGGTCGCACACTGAAGCTTTCTTT
v_gene: TRBV10-3; j_gene: TRBJ2-7; d_gene: -; abundance: few; CDR3aa: CAISGTSRSEQYF; CDR3nt: TGTGCCATCAGTGGGACTTCCCGCAGCGAGCAGTACTTC
v_gene: TRBV9; j_gene: TRBJ2-1; d_gene: -; abundance: -; CDR3aa: CASSVGGGTYNEQFF; CDR3nt: TGTGCCAGCAGCGTAGGGGGCGGAACCTACAATGAGCAGTTCTTC
v_gene: TRBV29-1; j_gene: TRBJ2-7; d_gene: TRBD1; abundance: -; CDR3aa: CSVRTGQAYEQYF; CDR3nt: TGCAGCGTTCGGACAGGGCAAGCCTACGAGCAGTACTTC
v_gene: TRBV30; j_gene: TRBJ1-2; d_gene: -; abundance: few; CDR3aa: CAWSVGQGYGYTF; CDR3nt: TGTGCCTGGAGTGTAGGCCAGGGATATGGCTACACCTTC
v_gene: TRBV7-3; j_gene: TRBJ2-7; d_gene: -; abundance: few; CDR3aa: CASSLSHSSYEQYF; CDR3nt: TGTGCCAGCAGCTTGAGTCACAGCTCCTACGAGCAGTACTTC
v_gene: TRBV11-3; j_gene: TRBJ2-5; d_gene: TRBD1; abundance: once; CDR3aa: CASSMGQQETQYF; CDR3nt: TGTGCCAGCAGCATGGGACAGCAAGAGACCCAGTACTTC
v_gene: TRBV6-6; j_gene: TRBJ2-5; d_gene: -; abundance: few; CDR3aa: CASSYLMNGGETQYF; CDR3nt: TGTGCCAGCAGTTACCTTATGAACGGCGGGGAGACCCAGTACTTC
v_gene: TRBV15; j_gene: TRBJ2-1; d_gene: TRBD2; abundance: many; CDR3aa: CATQWGTSGYNEQFF; CDR3nt: TGTGCCACCCAGTGGGGGACTAGCGGGTACAATGAGCAGTTCTTC
v_gene: TRBV11-2; j_gene: TRBJ1-2; d_gene: -; abundance: -; CDR3aa: CASSQGDNYGYTF; CDR3nt: TGTGCCAGCAGCCAAGGGGATAACTATGGCTACACCTTC
v_gene: TRBV28; j_gene: TRBJ2-5; d_gene: TRBD2; abundance: few; CDR3aa: CASTLTSGAQETQYF; CDR3nt: TGTGCCAGCACTTTGACTAGCGGGGCCCAAGAGACCCAGTACTTC
v_gene: TRBV13; j_gene: TRBJ2-1; d_gene: TRBD2; abundance: -; CDR3aa: CASSARTSGRGSYNEQFF; CDR3nt: TGTGCCAGCAGCGCCCGGACTAGCGGGAGGGGCTCCTACAATGAGCAGTTCTTC
v_gene: TRBV5-8; j_gene: TRBJ2-1; d_gene: TRBD1; abundance: few; CDR3aa: CASSHGQEIPYNEQFF; CDR3nt: TGTGCCAGCAGCCATGGACAGGAAATCCCCTACAATGAGCAGTTCTTC
v_gene: TRBV7-2; j_gene: TRBJ1-1; d_gene: -; abundance: few; CDR3aa: CATGATEAFF; CDR3nt: TGTGCCACAGGGGCCACTGAAGCTTTCTTT
v_gene: TRBV27; j_gene: TRBJ2-5; d_gene: -; abundance: few; CDR3aa: CASSSPEVWETQYF; CDR3nt: TGTGCCAGCAGTTCCCCGGAGGTCTGGGAGACCCAGTACTTC
v_gene: TRBV4-3; j_gene: TRBJ2-1; d_gene: TRBD2; abundance: -; CDR3aa: CASSQGLAGGPKFF; CDR3nt: TGCGCCAGCAGCCAAGGACTAGCGGGAGGGCCCAAGTTCTTC
v_gene: TRBV6-5; j_gene: TRBJ2-7; d_gene: TRBD2; abundance: -; CDR3aa: CATGGVRYEQYF; CDR3nt: TGTGCCACGGGAGGGGTCCGCTACGAGCAGTACTTC
v_gene: TRBV11-2; j_gene: TRBJ2-3; d_gene: TRBD2; abundance: -; CDR3aa: CASSLWGPRLAGAGDTQYF; CDR3nt: TGTGCCAGCAGCTTATGGGGTCCCCGGCTAGCGGGAGCAGGTGATACGCAGTATTTT
v_gene: TRBV9; j_gene: TRBJ2-7; d_gene: TRBD2; abundance: -; CDR3aa: CASSVDLGGTSRYEQYF; CDR3nt: TGTGCCAGCAGCGTAGATCTGGGGGGGACTAGCAGATACGAGCAGTACTTC
v_gene: TRBV15; j_gene: TRBJ1-1; d_gene: -; abundance: few; CDR3aa: CATSRDGGGPRTEAFF; CDR3nt: TGTGCCACCAGCAGAGATGGGGGGGGCCCGAGGACTGAAGCTTTCTTT
v_gene: TRBV27; j_gene: TRBJ2-1; d_gene: -; abundance: few; CDR3aa: CASRRTERVNEQFF; CDR3nt: TGTGCCAGCAGGAGGACAGAGAGAGTCAATGAGCAGTTCTTC
v_gene: TRBV7-9; j_gene: TRBJ2-2; d_gene: TRBD1; abundance: -; CDR3aa: CASRTGGGTGELFF; CDR3nt: TGTGCCAGCAGGACAGGGGGCGGCACCGGGGAGCTGTTTTTT
v_gene: TRBV18; j_gene: TRBJ1-2; d_gene: TRBD1; abundance: -; CDR3aa: CASSPDRSGYTF; CDR3nt: TGTGCCAGCTCACCGGACAGGTCTGGCTACACCTTC
v_gene: TRBV27; j_gene: TRBJ2-5; d_gene: TRBD1; abundance: -; CDR3aa: CASSLRDRGRETQYF; CDR3nt: TGTGCCAGCAGTTTAAGGGACAGGGGACGCGAGACCCAGTACTTC
v_gene: TRBV28; j_gene: TRBJ2-5; d_gene: TRBD2; abundance: -; CDR3aa: CASGPLGREGGETQYF; CDR3nt: TGTGCCAGCGGCCCGCTCGGGCGGGAGGGCGGAGAGACCCAGTACTTC
v_gene: TRBV28; j_gene: TRBJ1-2; d_gene: -; abundance: -; CDR3aa: CATFTGGHGYTF; CDR3nt: TGTGCCACCTTTACGGGGGGACATGGCTACACCTTC
v_gene: TRBV6-6; j_gene: TRBJ1-1; d_gene: -; abundance: few; CDR3aa: CASRNRESTEAFF; CDR3nt: TGTGCCAGCAGGAACAGGGAGTCCACTGAAGCTTTCTTT
v_gene: TRBV7-9; j_gene: TRBJ2-1; d_gene: -; abundance: -; CDR3aa: CASSSEVDHEQFF; CDR3nt: TGTGCCAGCAGCTCGGAGGTAGACCATGAGCAGTTCTTC